These T cell receptor beta chains were read from a single sample in a study of shared clonotypes between healthy human individuals. The repertoire was sequenced with immunoSEQ multiplex PCR; TCRdb's copy has only in-frame clones and lacks some. The sample records about 980,000 clones, over 75% being singletons. The sequenced sample consisted of memory CD4+ T cells sorted from blood. Receptor source: a man aged 18 to 30 in good health. Each CDR3 is given with its conserved first and last residue. D genes are given only for firm matches. Size values are once, few and many counts, or a class for expanded clones, and some rows have none.

v_call: TRBV30; cdr3_length: 15; d_call: -; j_call: TRBJ2-1; clone_size: once; cdr3_aa: CAWGPPGAPYNEQFF; cdr3_nt: TGTGCCTGGGGCCCCCCGGGAGCGCCCTACAATGAGCAGTTCTTC
v_call: TRBV7-6; cdr3_length: 13; d_call: TRBD2; j_call: TRBJ2-7; clone_size: -; cdr3_aa: CASTLGREYEQYF; cdr3_nt: TGTGCCAGCACCCTTGGGAGGGAATATGAGCAGTACTTC
v_call: TRBV11-2; cdr3_length: 13; d_call: -; j_call: TRBJ2-7; clone_size: -; cdr3_aa: CASRKFAVNEQYF; cdr3_nt: TGTGCCAGCCGGAAGTTCGCGGTCAACGAGCAGTACTTC
v_call: TRBV6-1; cdr3_length: 12; d_call: -; j_call: TRBJ2-1; clone_size: -; cdr3_aa: CASRKHGGEQFF; cdr3_nt: TGTGCCAGCAGGAAGCATGGGGGTGAGCAGTTCTTC
v_call: TRBV5-1; cdr3_length: 12; d_call: -; j_call: TRBJ2-7; clone_size: -; cdr3_aa: CASSLEGYEQYF; cdr3_nt: TGCGCCAGCAGCTTGGAGGGTTACGAGCAGTACTTC
v_call: TRBV30; cdr3_length: 13; d_call: TRBD1; j_call: TRBJ1-1; clone_size: -; cdr3_aa: CAWRQTGGTEAFF; cdr3_nt: TGTGCCTGGAGGCAAACAGGGGGCACTGAAGCTTTCTTT
v_call: TRBV30; cdr3_length: 14; d_call: TRBD2; j_call: TRBJ2-7; clone_size: -; cdr3_aa: CAWSGPSGSYEQYF; cdr3_nt: TGTGCCTGGTCCGGTCCTAGCGGTTCCTACGAGCAGTACTTC
v_call: TRBV5-4; cdr3_length: 14; d_call: TRBD1; j_call: TRBJ2-2; clone_size: -; cdr3_aa: CASQTGTHTGELFF; cdr3_nt: TGTGCCAGCCAGACAGGGACCCACACCGGGGAGCTGTTTTTT
v_call: TRBV5-1; cdr3_length: 14; d_call: TRBD1; j_call: TRBJ1-1; clone_size: few; cdr3_aa: CASSNGQGHTEAFF; cdr3_nt: TGCGCCAGCAGCAACGGACAGGGGCACACTGAAGCTTTCTTT
v_call: TRBV10-2; cdr3_length: 17; d_call: -; j_call: TRBJ1-6; clone_size: -; cdr3_aa: CASSEPRAPPNNSPLHF; cdr3_nt: TGCGCCAGCAGTGAGCCCAGGGCCCCGCCGAATAATTCACCCCTCCACTTT
v_call: TRBV5-6; cdr3_length: 17; d_call: -; j_call: TRBJ2-3; clone_size: -; cdr3_aa: CASSLEFRGKSTDTQYF; cdr3_nt: TGTGCCAGCAGCTTGGAGTTTCGAGGGAAGAGCACAGATACGCAGTATTTT
v_call: TRBV27; cdr3_length: 15; d_call: -; j_call: TRBJ1-4; clone_size: few; cdr3_aa: CASSPLSSRDEKLFF; cdr3_nt: TGTGCCAGCAGCCCTCTTTCTAGCAGGGACGAAAAACTGTTTTTT
v_call: TRBV11-3; cdr3_length: 15; d_call: TRBD1; j_call: TRBJ2-1; clone_size: -; cdr3_aa: CASSLGAGGRDEQFF; cdr3_nt: TGTGCCAGCAGCTTAGGGGCAGGGGGCCGGGATGAGCAGTTCTTC
v_call: TRBV7-8; cdr3_length: 14; d_call: -; j_call: TRBJ2-5; clone_size: few; cdr3_aa: CASSFKQIQETQYF; cdr3_nt: TGTGCCAGCAGTTTTAAACAGATTCAAGAGACCCAGTACTTC
v_call: TRBV9; cdr3_length: 16; d_call: TRBD2; j_call: TRBJ2-3; clone_size: -; cdr3_aa: CASSATAGVGTDTQYF; cdr3_nt: TGTGCCAGCAGCGCCACAGCGGGGGTGGGGACAGATACGCAGTATTTT
v_call: TRBV6-6; cdr3_length: 12; d_call: TRBD1; j_call: TRBJ1-1; clone_size: -; cdr3_aa: CASSIQGAEAFF; cdr3_nt: TGTGCCAGCAGCATTCAGGGGGCCGAAGCTTTCTTT
v_call: TRBV7-7; cdr3_length: 12; d_call: TRBD2; j_call: TRBJ2-2; clone_size: -; cdr3_aa: CASGRWAGELFF; cdr3_nt: TGTGCTAGCGGGCGGTGGGCCGGGGAGCTGTTTTTT
v_call: TRBV7-9; cdr3_length: 14; d_call: -; j_call: TRBJ1-1; clone_size: -; cdr3_aa: CASSLSRANTEAFF; cdr3_nt: TGTGCCAGCAGCTTATCACGGGCGAACACTGAAGCTTTCTTT
v_call: TRBV18; cdr3_length: 15; d_call: TRBD1; j_call: TRBJ1-5; clone_size: -; cdr3_aa: CASSPGTAYDQPQHF; cdr3_nt: TGTGCCAGCTCACCAGGGACAGCCTACGATCAGCCCCAGCATTTT
v_call: TRBV18; cdr3_length: 14; d_call: -; j_call: TRBJ1-1; clone_size: -; cdr3_aa: CASSSTGAGTEAFF; cdr3_nt: TGTGCCAGCTCTAGTACGGGGGCAGGGACTGAAGCTTTCTTT
v_call: TRBV20-1; cdr3_length: 11; d_call: -; j_call: TRBJ1-1; clone_size: few; cdr3_aa: CSANRPAEAFF; cdr3_nt: TGCAGTGCTAACCGGCCGGCTGAAGCTTTCTTT
v_call: TRBV27; cdr3_length: 14; d_call: -; j_call: TRBJ2-7; clone_size: -; cdr3_aa: CASSRTGGGGEQYF; cdr3_nt: TGTGCCAGCAGTCGGACAGGAGGGGGCGGCGAGCAGTACTTC
v_call: TRBV7-2; cdr3_length: 13; d_call: -; j_call: TRBJ2-7; clone_size: -; cdr3_aa: CASSPSTGYEQYF; cdr3_nt: TGTGCCAGCAGCCCATCAACGGGTTACGAGCAGTACTTC
v_call: TRBV6-6; cdr3_length: 12; d_call: -; j_call: TRBJ1-1; clone_size: -; cdr3_aa: CASGGGSTEAFF; cdr3_nt: TGTGCCAGCGGAGGGGGGAGCACTGAAGCTTTCTTT
v_call: TRBV30; cdr3_length: 16; d_call: TRBD2; j_call: TRBJ2-5; clone_size: once; cdr3_aa: CAWSKGLAGIGETQYF; cdr3_nt: TGTGCCTGGAGTAAAGGCCTAGCGGGGATCGGGGAGACCCAGTACTTC
v_call: TRBV7-2; cdr3_length: 12; d_call: TRBD1; j_call: TRBJ1-1; clone_size: -; cdr3_aa: CASSPRQGQAFF; cdr3_nt: TGTGCCAGCAGCCCTCGACAGGGGCAAGCTTTCTTT
v_call: TRBV11-2; cdr3_length: 13; d_call: -; j_call: TRBJ2-1; clone_size: -; cdr3_aa: CASSPRTLGEAFF; cdr3_nt: TGTGCCAGCAGCCCACGGACCCTGGGAGAGGCGTTCTTC
v_call: TRBV7-9; cdr3_length: 16; d_call: -; j_call: TRBJ2-7; clone_size: -; cdr3_aa: CASSSAWLAGAYEQYF; cdr3_nt: TGTGCCAGCAGCTCCGCCTGGCTCGCCGGGGCCTACGAGCAGTACTTC
v_call: TRBV15; cdr3_length: 14; d_call: -; j_call: TRBJ1-2; clone_size: -; cdr3_aa: CATSRDGGPAYSTF; cdr3_nt: TGTGCCACCAGCAGAGATGGAGGGCCTGCATATTCCACCTTC
v_call: TRBV30; cdr3_length: 11; d_call: -; j_call: TRBJ1-3; clone_size: -; cdr3_aa: CAWSGAGTIYF; cdr3_nt: TGTGCCTGGAGTGGGGCCGGCACCATATATTTT
v_call: TRBV5-1; cdr3_length: 15; d_call: -; j_call: TRBJ2-3; clone_size: once; cdr3_aa: CASSLRRDGTDTQYF; cdr3_nt: TGCGCCAGCAGCTTGAGGCGGGATGGGACAGATACGCAGTATTTT
v_call: TRBV5-1; cdr3_length: 13; d_call: -; j_call: TRBJ1-6; clone_size: -; cdr3_aa: CASREGDNSPLHF; cdr3_nt: TGCGCCAGCAGAGAAGGGGATAATTCACCCCTCCACTTT
v_call: TRBV19; cdr3_length: 14; d_call: TRBD1; j_call: TRBJ2-3; clone_size: -; cdr3_aa: CAIGDRGVTDTQYF; cdr3_nt: TGTGCCATTGGGGACAGGGGGGTCACAGATACGCAGTATTTT
v_call: TRBV9; cdr3_length: 15; d_call: -; j_call: TRBJ2-3; clone_size: -; cdr3_aa: CASSVSRGSTDTQYF; cdr3_nt: TGTGCCAGCAGCGTATCTCGCGGGAGCACAGATACGCAGTATTTT
v_call: TRBV11-2; cdr3_length: 12; d_call: -; j_call: TRBJ2-1; clone_size: -; cdr3_aa: CASSLGVGEQFF; cdr3_nt: TGTGCCAGCAGCTTAGGGGTGGGTGAGCAGTTCTTC
v_call: TRBV7-6; cdr3_length: 16; d_call: TRBD1; j_call: TRBJ1-4; clone_size: -; cdr3_aa: CASSLDGTGLNEKLFF; cdr3_nt: TGTGCCAGCAGCTTAGATGGGACAGGTCTTAATGAAAAACTGTTTTTT
v_call: TRBV2; cdr3_length: 16; d_call: -; j_call: TRBJ2-1; clone_size: -; cdr3_aa: CASSGLLGLGHNEQFF; cdr3_nt: TGTGCCAGCAGTGGATTACTAGGACTGGGACACAATGAGCAGTTCTTC
v_call: TRBV7-6; cdr3_length: 15; d_call: -; j_call: TRBJ2-1; clone_size: -; cdr3_aa: CASSLSPGSHNEQFF; cdr3_nt: TGTGCCAGCAGCTTGTCGCCCGGGAGCCACAATGAGCAGTTCTTC
v_call: TRBV7-9; cdr3_length: 16; d_call: -; j_call: TRBJ1-4; clone_size: -; cdr3_aa: CASSLGFEGQGEKLFF; cdr3_nt: TGTGCCAGCAGCTTAGGGTTCGAGGGGCAGGGTGAAAAACTGTTTTTT
v_call: TRBV29-1; cdr3_length: 11; d_call: -; j_call: TRBJ2-7; clone_size: -; cdr3_aa: CSVEVSYEQYF; cdr3_nt: TGCAGCGTTGAAGTTTCCTACGAGCAGTACTTC
v_call: TRBV30; cdr3_length: 16; d_call: -; j_call: TRBJ1-4; clone_size: -; cdr3_aa: CAWSVGLSASGEKLFF; cdr3_nt: TGTGCCTGGAGTGTTGGTTTATCGGCCTCGGGCGAAAAGCTGTTTTTT
v_call: TRBV28; cdr3_length: 15; d_call: TRBD2; j_call: TRBJ2-1; clone_size: -; cdr3_aa: CASSVGGRSYNEQFF; cdr3_nt: TGTGCCAGCAGTGTGGGAGGGCGCTCCTACAATGAGCAGTTCTTC
v_call: TRBV7-2; cdr3_length: 14; d_call: TRBD1; j_call: TRBJ1-2; clone_size: -; cdr3_aa: CASSFLTGSNGYTF; cdr3_nt: TGTGCCAGCAGCTTTCTGACAGGGTCAAATGGCTACACCTTC
v_call: TRBV14; cdr3_length: 13; d_call: -; j_call: TRBJ1-1; clone_size: -; cdr3_aa: CASSRDQNTEAFF; cdr3_nt: TGTGCCAGCAGCCGCGACCAGAACACTGAAGCTTTCTTT
v_call: TRBV6-1; cdr3_length: 13; d_call: TRBD2; j_call: TRBJ2-5; clone_size: -; cdr3_aa: CASGAGGPETQYF; cdr3_nt: TGTGCCAGCGGAGCGGGAGGCCCAGAGACCCAGTACTTC
v_call: TRBV18; cdr3_length: 13; d_call: TRBD1; j_call: TRBJ1-4; clone_size: -; cdr3_aa: CASSWTGDEKLFF; cdr3_nt: TGTGCCAGCTCATGGACAGGGGATGAAAAACTGTTTTTT
v_call: TRBV20-1; cdr3_length: 11; d_call: TRBD1; j_call: TRBJ2-1; clone_size: -; cdr3_aa: CSYNRGNEQFF; cdr3_nt: TGCAGTTATAACAGGGGCAATGAGCAGTTCTTC
v_call: TRBV30; cdr3_length: 17; d_call: -; j_call: TRBJ2-3; clone_size: -; cdr3_aa: CAWSVFLGTLSTDTQYF; cdr3_nt: TGTGCCTGGAGTGTATTCTTGGGGACACTGAGCACAGATACGCAGTATTTT
v_call: TRBV6-1; cdr3_length: 11; d_call: -; j_call: TRBJ2-7; clone_size: -; cdr3_aa: CASSEKGPEYF; cdr3_nt: TGTGCCAGCAGTGAAAAGGGTCCGGAGTACTTC